This TCR beta chain was profiled in a study of cytotoxic CD8 clonotypes in ibrutinib-treated CLL. In the study overall: Under twelve relapsed/refractory, around 14 treatment-naive; 17 IGHV unmutated. Study-wide findings and caveats: Shared public clonotypes were rare, and on treatment they either got smaller or stayed the same.

With regard to this clone: Its antigen is unknown.

This table comes from immunoSEQ multiplex PCR, and its TCRdb copy is limited to in-frame clones, with some not included. The sample lists roughly 300,000 clones, approximately 76% occurring once. Looked up from germline, CDR1 is SQVTM and CDR2 is ANQGSEA. Trimming took 5 bases from V and 1 from J; bases not matched to a gene: 9. The CDR3 runs 15 residues. This sequence originates from a human donor with chronic lymphocytic leukemia. V gene TRBV29-1 combines with J gene TRBJ2-3; 7 nucleotides agree with TRBD2. The starting material was PBMCs, obtained at disease progression, from a patient treated with ibrutinib. CDR3 in amino acids: CSVTTLAGGTDTQYF. CDR3 DNA sequence: TGCAGCGTTACTACCCTTGCGGGGGGCACAGATACGCAGTATTTT.